One sample yielded the 25 T cell receptor beta chains listed below, sequenced in a study of shared clonotypes between healthy human individuals. Here immunoSEQ multiplex PCR was the method, and the copy in TCRdb shows in-frame clones only, minus some. The sample lists some 2,100,000 clones, about 93% seen once, with approximately 1.7% in the top ten. Positively selected for CCR7, the CD45RO-negative cells used as naive CD8 cells excluded terminally differentiated effector memory CD45RA+ cells. The sample comprised naive CD8+ T cells from PBMCs. The receptor set was obtained from a man aged 18 to 29 in good health. Some clones in this sample may be carry-over from other donors' samples.

This clone appeared a single time. The V and J genes are TRBV7-6 and TRBJ1-4; 7 nucleotides agree with TRBD1. The CDR3 totals 17 residues. V lost 0 bases, J lost 0 bases, and 4 bases stayed unmatched. The germline V gene encodes CDR1 SGHVS and CDR2 FNYEAQ. The CDR3 DNA reads TGTGCCAGCAGCTTAGCGTGGGGGACAGCAACTAATGAAAAACTGTTTTTT. It encodes CASSLAWGTATNEKLFF.

The gene calls are TRBV4-1 and TRBJ2-3, with 11 bases identical to TRBD2. The CDR3 contains 15 residues. Trimming took 4 bases from V and 1 from J; bases not matched to a gene: 1. Germline lookup yields CDR1 MGHRA and CDR2 YSYEKL. In nucleotides, the CDR3 is TGCGCCAGCAGCCGGACTAGCGGGCGCACAGATACGCAGTATTTT. Its translation: CASSRTSGRTDTQYF.

The chain recombines TRBV7-9 with TRBJ1-1, with a possible D match to TRBD1 (5 bases). Germline V CDR1 and CDR2: SEHNR, FQNEAQ (reference sequence). CDR3 length equals 12 residues. V was shortened by 9 bases and J by 0 bases, with 8 bases between the two germline ends. The CDR3 sequence is CASRDLNTEAFF. Written as DNA, the CDR3 is TGTGCCAGTCGGGACTTGAACACTGAAGCTTTCTTT.

The chain combines TRBV15 with TRBJ1-2; the D gene is possibly TRBD1 (6 bases). The CDR3 contains 17 residues. Trimming removed 3 bases from V and 4 bases from J, with 21 bases in between. Germline V gives CDR1 LNHNV, CDR2 YYDKDF (reference sequence). CDR3 nucleotides: TGTGCCACCAGCAGTCCCGTTGGTCAAAAAGGGGGCTATGGCTACACCTTC. It yields the protein CATSSPVGQKGGYGYTF.

V is TRBV27 and J is TRBJ2-1, with 8 bases identical to TRBD2. From germline, CDR1 is MNHEY and CDR2 SMNVEV (reference sequence). This CDR3 spans 16 amino acids. The V and J ends lost 4 bases and 2 bases, in that order; junction bases with no gene match: 7. The DNA for the CDR3 is TGTGCCAGCAGTTCCCGGTTAGCGGGGCCCTACAATGAGCAGTTCTTC. Protein sequence: CASSSRLAGPYNEQFF.

V usage is TRBV28 and J usage is TRBJ2-7; 7 bases match TRBD2. Germline CDR1 is MDHEN and CDR2 is SYDVKM. V trimming: 10 bases; J trimming: 0 bases; junction bases outside the gene matches: 12. The CDR3 has 15 amino acids. The CDR3 is CATARPGGYSYEQYF. CDR3 nucleotide sequence: TGTGCCACCGCCAGGCCGGGAGGCTACTCCTACGAGCAGTACTTC.

This chain joins TRBV27 and TRBJ2-7; D is unresolved. The germline V gene has CDR1 MNHEY and CDR2 SMNVEV (reference sequence). The V end lost 6 bases, the J end lost 4 bases, and 10 bases lay between the germline ends. This CDR3 spans 12 amino acids. The CDR3 region is CASRATEYEQYF. CDR3 nucleotides: TGTGCCAGCAGGGCCACAGAATACGAGCAGTACTTC.

The chain combines TRBV11-2 with TRBJ1-2, with 7 bases identical to TRBD1. Germline CDR1 SGHAT, CDR2 FQNNGV. The CDR3 length is 14 residues. J gave up 2 bases and V 6 bases, and 6 bases lay outside the gene matches. As DNA, the CDR3 is TGTGCCAGCAGGGGGACAGCTATAAACTATGGCTACACCTTC. Protein product: CASRGTAINYGYTF.

This clone was seen just once. The V call is TRBV4-3, the J call TRBJ2-1, with 9 positions matching TRBD2. Germline assignment: CDR1 LGHNA and CDR2 YSLEER. The length of the CDR3 is 17 residues. Losses at the gene ends were 4 bases for V and 4 bases for J; bases not matched to a gene: 11. Here the CDR3 DNA reads TGCGCCAGCAGCCTAGACTACCGAAGCGGGGGGTACAATGAGCAGTTCTTC. This gives the protein CASSLDYRSGGYNEQFF.

A note on this clone: The sample has other DNA sequences that encode this CDR3 too. The V call is TRBV7-8, the J call TRBJ2-1; D not certain. The germline V and J ends were trimmed by 1 base and 7 bases, with 5 bases remaining between them. Per germline, CDR1 SGHVS and CDR2 FQNEAQ. The CDR3 runs 12 residues. CDR3 region: CASSLGVNEQFF. CDR3 DNA sequence: TGTGCCAGCAGCTTAGGGGTTAATGAGCAGTTCTTC.

The chain joins TRBV9 to TRBJ2-1; TRBD2 agrees at 7 bases. The CDR3 has 15 amino acids. Germline V gene lookup returns CDR1 SGDLS and CDR2 YYNGEE. The J segment lost 2 bases and the V segment lost 4 bases, leaving 6 bases of the junction unmatched. The CDR3 DNA follows: TGTGCCAGCAGCCCACTAGCGAGGGCCTACAATGAGCAGTTCTTC. It yields the protein CASSPLARAYNEQFF. The whole variable domain, remainder taken from reference TRBV9 and TRBJ2-1, is DSGVTQTPKHLITATGQRVTLRCSPRSGDLSVYWYQQSLDQGLQFLIQYYNGEERAKGNILERFSAQQFPDLHSELNLSSLELGDSALYFCASSPLARAYNEQFFGPGTRLTVL.

The DNA of the CDR3 is TGCGCCAGCAGCCAATTGGTCGAGGGCTACGAGCAGTACTTC. This gives the protein CASSQLVEGYEQYF. The chain carries TRBV4-1 and TRBJ2-7, with D possibly TRBD2 on 5 matching bases. Germline values: CDR1 MGHRA, CDR2 YSYEKL. There are 14 residues in the CDR3. Trimming pared 2 bases from V and 3 bases from J, leaving 11 bases between.

To note about this clone: This is likely an artifact of a read error, given a far larger clone one base away. Other DNA sequences in the sample encode the same CDR3. The gene calls are TRBV7-9 and TRBJ2-3; D is undetermined. V was trimmed by 0 bases and J by 4 bases, leaving 2 bases between them. CDR1 and CDR2 (germline): SEHNR, FQNEAQ (reference sequence). The length of the CDR3 is 12 residues. The chain's CDR3 is CASSLAADTQYF. CDR3 nucleotide sequence: TGTGCCAGCAGCTTAGCGGCAGATACGCAGTATTTT. Full variable domain (missing parts from reference TRBV7-9 and TRBJ2-3): DTGVSQNPRHKITKRGQNVTFRCDPISEHNRLYWYRQTLGQGPEFLTYFQNEAQLEKSRLLSDRFSAERPKGSFSTLEIQRTEQGDSAMYLCASSLAADTQYFGPGTRLTVL.

CDR3 residues: CATSREELAAQKSYPYEQYF. In nucleotides, the CDR3 is TGTGCCACCAGCAGAGAGGAGCTAGCGGCCCAAAAAAGTTACCCCTACGAGCAGTACTTC. This chain uses TRBV15 with TRBJ2-7, with 7 nucleotides matching TRBD2. The CDR3 is 20 residues long. Germline V lookup: CDR1 LNHNV, CDR2 YYDKDF (reference sequence). V shed 0 bases and J 2 bases; nucleotides not matched to a gene: 19.

The chain links TRBV9 to TRBJ2-5, with TRBD1 matching over 7 bases. This CDR3 spans 13 amino acids. In germline, CDR1 is SGDLS, CDR2 YYNGEE. The J segment lost 4 bases and the V segment lost 2 bases, leaving 2 bases of the junction unmatched. The CDR3 coding sequence is TGTGCCAGCAGCGTTTGGGACAGAGAGACCCAGTACTTC. It is translated as CASSVWDRETQYF.

A note on this clone: The junction and the germline gene differ at one end; a read error may be behind it. The rearrangement uses TRBV6-5 and TRBJ1-5; perhaps TRBD1 as D (6 bases). CDR1 is MNHEY and CDR2 is SVGAGI in the germline V gene. This CDR3 is built from 15 residues. The CDR3 DNA follows: TGTGTCAGCAGTGCCCGGGACAAAATAAATCAGCCCCAGCATTTT. This gives the protein CVSSARDKINQPQHF.

The rearrangement uses TRBV2 and TRBJ2-3, with 7 bases that match TRBD1. Germline V gives CDR1 SNHLY, CDR2 FYNNEI. The CDR3 sequence is 16 residues long. Trimming at V came to 8 bases and at J to 2 bases, leaving 13 bases not matched to a gene. CDR3 sequence reads: CASARGPPADTDTQYF. For the CDR3, the DNA is TGTGCCAGCGCAAGGGGGCCCCCGGCGGACACAGATACGCAGTATTTT.

This chain joins TRBV7-6 and TRBJ2-2; a weak D match, TRBD2 (5 bases). The CDR3 has 16 amino acids. Trimming shortened V by 3 bases and J by 4 bases, and 15 bases separated the two germline ends. Germline CDR1 SGHVS, CDR2 FNYEAQ. CDR3 sequence reads: CASSLRLAHITGELFF. The CDR3 coding sequence is TGTGCCAGCAGCTTGCGGCTAGCTCATATCACCGGGGAGCTGTTTTTT.

This clone was observed a few times. This sequence joins TRBV20-1 and TRBJ1-1; 7 bases agree with TRBD1. Germline V lookup: CDR1 DFQATT, CDR2 SNEGSKA (reference sequence). The CDR3 is 11 amino acids. V lost 5 bases, J lost 5 bases, and 2 bases stayed unmatched. CDR3 protein: CSAQQGTEAFF. CDR3 coding DNA: TGCAGTGCTCAACAGGGGACTGAAGCTTTCTTT.

Worth noting for this clone: A clone one base away is much larger, so this may be a read error. This specimen includes other DNA sequences encoding the same CDR3. This sequence joins TRBV5-1 and TRBJ2-7; D is unresolved. This CDR3 has 12 residues. CDR1 SGHRS and CDR2 YFSETQ come from the germline V gene. V was clipped by 0 bases and J by 3 bases, with 4 bases between them. The CDR3 DNA sequence: TGCGCCAGCAGCTTGGACCGCTACGAGCAGTACTTC. Its protein product is CASSLDRYEQYF.

As for this clone: This same CDR3 is encoded by further DNA sequences in the sample. The chain joins TRBV7-3 to TRBJ2-1; no clear D. The CDR3 totals 13 residues. The V and J ends lost 2 bases and 3 bases respectively, with 5 bases between them. CDR1 is SGHTA, CDR2 FQGTGA, per germline. CDR3 sequence reads: CASSLSGYNEQFF. Written as DNA, the CDR3 is TGTGCCAGCAGCTTATCAGGCTACAATGAGCAGTTCTTC.

In the case of this clone: Germline and junction disagree at one end, which may indicate a read error. The same CDR3 can be traced to other DNA sequences in this sample. The gene calls are TRBV29-1 and TRBJ1-1, with 11 positions matching TRBD1. The CDR3 is 15 amino acids. Per the germline V gene, CDR1 is SQVTM and CDR2 is ANQGSEA. The chain's CDR3 is CSVAGQGGLNTEAFF. CDR3 DNA sequence: TGCAGCGTTGCGGGACAGGGGGGGCTGAACACTGAGGCTTTCTTT.

CDR3 nucleotides: TGTGCCAGCAGTGGACCAAAAGAGGGGGACGTATACAATGAGCAGTTCTTC. Its protein is CASSGPKEGDVYNEQFF. The chain couples TRBV2 to TRBJ2-1, with D maybe TRBD1 (6 bases). CDR1 and CDR2 from the germline V gene are SNHLY and FYNNEI. This CDR3 is built from 17 residues. The V gene lost 4 bases and the J gene lost 4 bases, with 20 bases spanning the gap.

The chain couples TRBV7-3 to TRBJ2-7, with a possible D match to TRBD1 (6 bases). The germline gives CDR1 SGHTA, CDR2 FQGTGA. The CDR3 extends over 13 amino acids. V was shortened by 4 bases and J by 5 bases, with 12 bases between the two germline ends. This CDR3 reads CASSSTGFHEQYF. The CDR3 DNA reads as TGTGCCAGCAGCTCGACAGGATTCCACGAGCAGTACTTC. Filled out from reference TRBV7-3 and TRBJ2-7, the complete variable domain reads GAGVSQTPSNKVTEKGKYVELRCDPISGHTALYWYRQSLGQGPEFLIYFQGTGAADDSGLPNDRFFAVRPEGSVSTLKIQRTERGDSAVYLCASSSTGFHEQYFGPGTRLTVT.

This clone turned up a few times. The rearrangement uses TRBV9 and TRBJ1-2; 7 bases fit TRBD1. The J segment lost 3 bases and the V segment lost 3 bases, leaving 5 bases of the junction unmatched. Germline V gives CDR1 SGDLS, CDR2 YYNGEE. The CDR3 covers 14 residues. The CDR3 sequence is CASSGSTGYYGYTF. The DNA of the CDR3 is TGTGCCAGCAGCGGTTCGACAGGGTACTATGGCTACACCTTC. The complete variable domain, with remaining parts taken from reference TRBV9 and TRBJ1-2, reads DSGVTQTPKHLITATGQRVTLRCSPRSGDLSVYWYQQSLDQGLQFLIQYYNGEERAKGNILERFSAQQFPDLHSELNLSSLELGDSALYFCASSGSTGYYGYTFGSGTRLTVV.